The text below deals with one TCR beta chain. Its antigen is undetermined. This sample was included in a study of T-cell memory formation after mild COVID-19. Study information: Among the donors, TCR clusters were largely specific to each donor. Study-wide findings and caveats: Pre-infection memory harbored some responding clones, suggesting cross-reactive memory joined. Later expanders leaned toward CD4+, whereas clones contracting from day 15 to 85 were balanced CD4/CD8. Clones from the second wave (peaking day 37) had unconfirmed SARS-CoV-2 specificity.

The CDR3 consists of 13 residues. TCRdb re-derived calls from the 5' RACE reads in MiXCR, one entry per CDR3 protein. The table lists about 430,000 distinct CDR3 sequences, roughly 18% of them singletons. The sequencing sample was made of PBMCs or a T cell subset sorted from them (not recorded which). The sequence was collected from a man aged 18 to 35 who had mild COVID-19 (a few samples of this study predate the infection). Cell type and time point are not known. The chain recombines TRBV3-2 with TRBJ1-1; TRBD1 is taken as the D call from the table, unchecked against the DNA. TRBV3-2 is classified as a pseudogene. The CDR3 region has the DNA TGTGACGAGAGCAGAAGGACAGGGGGGGAAGCTTTCTTT. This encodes CDESRRTGGEAFF.